The 31 T cell receptor beta chains below all came from one sample that was sequenced in a study of cytomegalovirus exposure and HLA in healthy donors. With 60 Vbeta and 13 Jbeta primers, the PCR was carried out. TCRdb's copy holds only in-frame clones and misses some; the assay was immunoSEQ multiplex PCR. The sample comprises some 140,000 clones, about 10% of which are singletons, and 6.5% to 8.5% rests with the top ten. Sequencing was carried out using PBMCs. The source of these receptors is a woman aged 40 to 50 in good health and CMV-seropositive.

This clone was seen a few times. The chain joins TRBV11-3 to TRBJ2-7, with 7 nucleotides matching TRBD1. The V gene end was trimmed by 5 bases and the J gene end by 5 bases; junction bases not matched to a gene: 9. The CDR3 loop spans 14 amino acids. Germline CDR1 is SGHNT and CDR2 is YENEEA. For the CDR3, the DNA is TGTGCCAGCAGCCGCTCACAGGGGATCGACGAGCAGTACTTC. Translation gives CASSRSQGIDEQYF.

The genes are TRBV9 and TRBJ2-1, with 8 positions matching TRBD2. V lost 3 bases to trimming and J lost 0 bases; unmatched junction nucleotides: 2. The germline gives CDR1 SGDLS, CDR2 YYNGEE. This CDR3 region has 15 residues. The CDR3 loop reads CASSGSGDSYNEQFF. CDR3 nucleotide sequence: TGTGCCAGCAGCGGTAGCGGGGACTCCTACAATGAGCAGTTCTTC.

A few counts support this clone. The CDR3 DNA follows: TGTGCCAGCTCAAGTTCAGTCTCTGGAAACACCATATATTTT. Translation: CASSSSVSGNTIYF. The V gene is TRBV18, the J gene TRBJ1-3; unclear D gene. Trimming took 5 bases from V and 0 from J, leaving 8 bases between them. Per the germline V gene, CDR1 is KGHSH and CDR2 is LQKENI. CDR3 length equals 14 residues.

This clone was seen a handful of times. CDR3 nucleotides: TGTGCCAGCAGCTCCCTAGCGGGGGGTTACAATGAGCAGTTCTTC. Its translation: CASSSLAGGYNEQFF. The rearrangement links TRBV7-3 to TRBJ2-1; 11 nucleotides align to TRBD2. The germline V gene encodes CDR1 SGHTA and CDR2 FQGTGA. The ends lost 4 bases at V and 4 bases at J; junction bases unmatched: 3. This CDR3 is 15 amino acids long.

In its sample, this clone was seen a few times. The genes are TRBV7-9 and TRBJ2-2; maybe TRBD2 (5 bases). Trimming took off 0 bases at V and 6 bases at J, with 17 bases between the two ends. The CDR3 has 17 amino acids. Per the germline V gene, CDR1 is SEHNR and CDR2 is FQNEAQ (reference sequence). This CDR3 is CASSLAPGLNWPGELFF. The CDR3, as DNA: TGTGCCAGCAGCTTAGCGCCAGGACTCAACTGGCCCGGGGAGCTGTTTTTT.

This clone came up a few times. The chain joins TRBV10-2 to TRBJ2-4, with 7 bases lining up with TRBD1. The CDR3 totals 16 residues. CDR1 is WSHSY and CDR2 is SAAADI in the germline V gene. V dropped 6 bases and J dropped 7; count of bases not matched to a gene: 15. In DNA form, the CDR3 reads TGCGCCAGCAGGCCTAAAGAAGGGGGCAACTGGAACATTCAGTACTTC. It translates to CASRPKEGGNWNIQYF.

The CDR3: CASSDREATNYGYTF. Written as DNA, the CDR3 is TGCGCCAGCAGCGACAGGGAAGCCACTAACTATGGCTACACCTTC. The rearrangement uses TRBV5-1 and TRBJ1-2; 7 bases map to TRBD1. This CDR3 contains 15 residues. Trimming removed 4 bases from V and 0 bases from J; junction bases left unmatched: 6. Germline loops: CDR1 SGHRS, CDR2 YFSETQ.

The chain is built from TRBV15 and TRBJ1-3, with D possibly being TRBD1 (5 bases). The CDR3 contains 16 residues. Germline loops: CDR1 LNHNV, CDR2 YYDKDF (reference sequence). V lost 0 bases to trimming and J lost 1 base, with 10 bases between them. The CDR3 spells CATSRDVGGSGNTIYF. Written as DNA, the CDR3 is TGTGCCACCAGCAGAGATGTGGGGGGTTCTGGAAACACCATATATTTT. The full variable domain, its missing parts supplied by reference TRBV15 and TRBJ1-3, is DAMVIQNPRYQVTQFGKPVTLSCSQTLNHNVMYWYQQKSSQAPKLLFHYYDKDFNNEADTPDNFQSRRPNTSFCFLDIRSPGLGDTAMYLCATSRDVGGSGNTIYFGEGSWLTVV.

This clone was seen a handful of times. The chain employs TRBV2 and TRBJ1-5, with TRBD1 matching 8 bases. This CDR3 has 16 amino acids. CDR1 and CDR2 from the germline V gene are SNHLY and FYNNEI. V was pared by 6 bases and J by 3 bases, with 10 bases of the junction left unmatched. In nucleotides, the CDR3 is TGTGCCAGCAGATATCGACAGGGGTTGAACAATCAGCCCCAGCATTTT. It specifies CASRYRQGLNNQPQHF.

The chain joins TRBV9 to TRBJ2-3; the D gene is possibly TRBD2 (5 bases). With 2 bases removed from V and 0 bases from J, the gap between germline ends came to 13 bases. Germline V gene data show CDR1 as SGDLS and CDR2 as YYNGEE. The CDR3 is 16 amino acids. The CDR3 is CASSVDSASSTDTQYF. The CDR3 DNA follows: TGTGCCAGCAGCGTCGATAGCGCCTCAAGCACAGATACGCAGTATTTT.

The chain carries TRBV28 and TRBJ1-1; 8 bases map to TRBD1. Trimming took 0 bases from V and 4 from J; bases not matched to a gene: 4. Germline V gives CDR1 MDHEN, CDR2 SYDVKM. This CDR3 contains 15 residues. CDR3: CASSLWAGGGTEAFF. DNA of the CDR3: TGTGCCAGCAGTTTATGGGCAGGGGGCGGCACTGAAGCTTTCTTT.

The chain combines TRBV7-9 with TRBJ1-1; weak D call: TRBD1 (5 bases). CDR1 SEHNR and CDR2 FQNEAQ come from the germline V gene (reference sequence). This CDR3 contains 12 residues. Trimming pared 1 base from V and 10 bases from J, leaving 10 bases between. The chain's CDR3 is CASSLDLGGAFF. The CDR3 DNA follows: TGTGCCAGCAGCTTAGACTTGGGGGGAGCTTTCTTT. The complete variable domain, with remaining parts taken from reference TRBV7-9 and TRBJ1-1, reads DTGVSQNPRHKITKRGQNVTFRCDPISEHNRLYWYRQTLGQGPEFLTYFQNEAQLEKSRLLSDRFSAERPKGSFSTLEIQRTEQGDSAMYLCASSLDLGGAFFGQGTRLTVV.

As DNA, the CDR3 is TGTGCCAGCAGTGAAGGTGCAGCCAGGGATGGCTACACCTTC. This encodes CASSEGAARDGYTF. The chain joins TRBV2 to TRBJ1-2; tentative D call: TRBD1 (5 bases). The length of the CDR3 is 14 residues. The germline CDR1 and CDR2 sequences are SNHLY and FYNNEI. Trimming stripped 1 base from V and 6 bases from J, with 12 bases between.

The rearrangement joins TRBV7-2 to TRBJ1-4; D is undetermined. The germline V gene encodes CDR1 SGHTA and CDR2 FQGNSA. With 6 bases removed from V and 3 bases from J, the gap between germline ends came to 8 bases. The CDR3 has 13 amino acids. The CDR3 sequence is CASRGSPNEKLFF. The CDR3 region has the DNA TGTGCCAGCAGGGGCAGTCCTAATGAAAAACTGTTTTTT.

The V and J genes are TRBV19 and TRBJ2-1; D possibly corresponds to TRBD1 (6 bases). Between the trimmed V and J ends, which lost 3 bases and 7 bases, there was a span of 13 bases. The CDR3 has 14 residues. Germline loops: CDR1 LNHDA, CDR2 SQIVND (reference sequence). The CDR3 DNA is TGTGCCAGTAGTATCCAGGGGAAATGGAATGAGCAGTTCTTC. Translation: CASSIQGKWNEQFF.

The J gene is TRBJ1-4, the V gene TRBV29-1, with D uncertain. Germline V gene data show CDR1 as SQVTM and CDR2 as ANQGSEA. The germline V and J ends were trimmed by 7 bases and 4 bases, with 7 bases remaining between them. The CDR3 has 11 amino acids. As DNA, the CDR3 is TGCAGCGCCCGGTATAATGAAAAACTGTTTTTT. Protein: CSARYNEKLFF.

This clone has more than one count but fewer than ten. The chain carries TRBV5-1 and TRBJ1-1, with D possibly being TRBD1 (5 bases). Trimming shortened V by 2 bases and J by 3 bases, and 14 bases separated the two germline ends. The CDR3 covers 15 residues. Germline V gene sequence: CDR1 SGHRS, CDR2 YFSETQ. The CDR3 sequence: CASSLRGFGDTEAFF. The CDR3 coding sequence is TGCGCCAGCAGCTTACGGGGGTTCGGCGACACTGAAGCTTTCTTT.

The chain is built from TRBV5-6 and TRBJ2-5; the match to TRBD1 covers 9 bases. The DNA matches TRBJ2-7 better at its end, which makes the J call doubtful. Per the germline V gene, CDR1 is SGHDT and CDR2 is YYEEEE. This CDR3 is 13 amino acids long. CDR3 in amino acids: CASSLGQGNEQYF. CDR3 DNA sequence: TGTGCCAGCAGCCTCGGACAGGGGAACGAGCAGTACTTC.

This clone was seen more than once but under ten times. The chain joins TRBV7-8 to TRBJ2-3; D perhaps matches TRBD1 (6 bases). Trimming removed 5 bases from V and 2 bases from J, with 20 bases in between. Germline V gene sequence: CDR1 SGHVS, CDR2 FQNEAQ. The CDR3 spans 17 residues. The CDR3 nucleotides read TGTGCCAGCAGCCAACTAGAGGGGGTTGATAACACAGATACGCAGTATTTT. Its protein is CASSQLEGVDNTDTQYF.

This clone was found a few times. V and J are TRBV2 and TRBJ2-1; 13 bases align to TRBD2. Per germline, CDR1 SNHLY and CDR2 FYNNEI. The CDR3 extends over 14 amino acids. Trimming at V came to 5 bases and at J to 8 bases, leaving 3 bases not matched to a gene. CDR3 sequence: CASSRTSGGYEQFF. In DNA form, the CDR3 reads TGTGCCAGCAGTCGGACTAGCGGGGGCTATGAGCAGTTCTTC.

This clone was found a few times. Other DNA sequences from this sample encode an identical CDR3 as well. CDR3 sequence: CASSALTGFEAEAFF. The CDR3 DNA is TGTGCCAGCAGCGCCCTAACAGGGTTCGAGGCTGAAGCTTTCTTT. The genes are TRBV5-4 and TRBJ1-1; TRBD1 is a possible D gene (6 bases). Trimming left V 4 bases short and J 6 bases short, with 19 bases between. Germline loops: CDR1 SGHNT, CDR2 YYREEE (reference sequence). The CDR3 sequence is 15 residues long.

This clone was picked up a small number of times. V usage is TRBV5-4 and J usage is TRBJ1-2; D not certain. The CDR3 contains 14 residues. Germline loops: CDR1 SGHNT, CDR2 YYREEE (reference sequence). The V end was cut by 0 bases, the J end by 4 bases, with 10 bases between. The CDR3 loop is CASSLDGLGYGYTF. Written as DNA, the CDR3 is TGTGCCAGCAGCTTGGATGGGCTGGGCTATGGCTACACCTTC.

The chain carries TRBV6-5 and TRBJ1-6; D gene uncertain. The germline V gene encodes CDR1 MNHEY and CDR2 SVGAGI. Trimming left V 2 bases short and J 10 bases short, with 12 bases between. This CDR3 region has 14 residues. The CDR3 is CASSYLAAGSPLHF. Written as DNA, the CDR3 is TGTGCCAGCAGTTACCTGGCAGCAGGATCACCCCTCCACTTT.

The V and J genes are TRBV5-4 and TRBJ1-2, with a tentative D call TRBD1 (5 bases). V lost 2 bases and J 4 bases, leaving 18 bases between the germline ends. The length of the CDR3 is 16 residues. CDR1 SGHNT and CDR2 YYREEE come from the germline V gene (reference sequence). The CDR3 region is CASSFDPGRYSYGYTF. In DNA, the CDR3 is TGTGCCAGCAGCTTTGATCCAGGGCGGTATAGCTATGGCTACACCTTC.

The chain combines TRBV7-2 with TRBJ2-5, with D perhaps TRBD1 (7 bases). Germline values: CDR1 SGHTA, CDR2 FQGNSA. The CDR3 sequence is 15 residues long. Trimming removed 3 bases at V and 2 bases at J, with 13 bases between. The CDR3 loop is CASSFMGGQQETQYF. The CDR3 DNA sequence: TGTGCCAGCAGCTTTATGGGGGGACAGCAAGAGACCCAGTACTTC.

The gene calls are TRBV6-5 and TRBJ1-1; D is unresolved. The germline CDR1 and CDR2 sequences are MNHEY and SVGAGI. Trimming removed 0 bases at V and 3 bases at J, with 11 bases between. This CDR3 contains 15 residues. The CDR3 reads CASSYSTSGYTEAFF. CDR3 in DNA: TGTGCCAGCAGTTACTCCACTAGTGGGTACACTGAAGCTTTCTTT.

The chain uses TRBV7-6 and TRBJ2-5; 8 bases align to TRBD1. Germline assignment: CDR1 SGHVS and CDR2 FNYEAQ. This CDR3 region has 15 residues. The J segment lost 4 bases and the V segment lost 1 base, leaving 5 bases of the junction unmatched. For the CDR3, the DNA is TGTGCCAGCAGCTTAGGCGGACAGGGTACAGAGACCCAGTACTTC. Its protein is CASSLGGQGTETQYF.

This clone has more than one count but fewer than ten. The rearrangement links TRBV7-9 to TRBJ1-6; 7 nucleotides line up with TRBD1. Germline values: CDR1 SEHNR, CDR2 FQNEAQ (reference sequence). The V segment lost 1 base and the J segment 9 bases; nucleotides outside the gene matches: 9. This CDR3 is 16 amino acids long. In DNA form, the CDR3 reads TGTGCCAGCAGCTTAGGCGGAGGGGGCAGTGGTTCACCCCTCCACTTT. Its translation is CASSLGGGGSGSPLHF.

This clone was counted only a few times. The chain joins TRBV7-9 to TRBJ2-1; 8 bases align to TRBD2. The CDR3 spans 18 residues. From germline, CDR1 is SEHNR and CDR2 FQNEAQ (reference sequence). Trimming at V came to 4 bases and at J to 4 bases, leaving 15 bases not matched to a gene. CDR3 in DNA: TGTGCCAGCAGCTCTACTATCTTAACTAGCGGCCGGTACAATGAGCAGTTCTTC. It translates to CASSSTILTSGRYNEQFF.

V gene TRBV7-3 combines with J gene TRBJ2-3, with 7 bases fitting TRBD2. The CDR3 is 14 amino acids. Germline lookup yields CDR1 SGHTA and CDR2 FQGTGA. V lost 4 bases and J lost 4; bases outside the gene matches: 5. The DNA of the CDR3 is TGTGCCAGCAGCTGGGGGGGGGTCGCAGATACGCAGTATTTT. Protein: CASSWGGVADTQYF.

The chain is built from TRBV6-5 and TRBJ2-7; TRBD2 might be the D (5 bases). V was cut by 4 bases and J by 7 bases, with 8 bases left in between. Germline lookup yields CDR1 MNHEY and CDR2 SVGAGI. This CDR3 comprises 11 residues. The CDR3 coding sequence is TGTGCCAGCAGTTCCCGCGGGGAGCAGTACTTC. Its translation: CASSSRGEQYF.